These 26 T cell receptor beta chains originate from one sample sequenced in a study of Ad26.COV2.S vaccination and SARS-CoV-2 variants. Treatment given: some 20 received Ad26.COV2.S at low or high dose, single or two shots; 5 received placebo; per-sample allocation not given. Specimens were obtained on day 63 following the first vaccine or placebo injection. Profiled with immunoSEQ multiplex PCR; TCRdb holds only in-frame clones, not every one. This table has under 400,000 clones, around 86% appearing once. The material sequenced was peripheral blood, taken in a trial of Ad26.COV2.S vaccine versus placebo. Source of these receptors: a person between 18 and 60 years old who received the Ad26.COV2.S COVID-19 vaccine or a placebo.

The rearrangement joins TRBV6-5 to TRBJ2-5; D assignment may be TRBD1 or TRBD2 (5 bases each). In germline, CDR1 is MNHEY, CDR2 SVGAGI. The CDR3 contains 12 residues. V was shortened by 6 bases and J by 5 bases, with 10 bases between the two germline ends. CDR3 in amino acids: CASRGTFETQYF. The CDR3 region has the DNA TGTGCCAGCAGGGGGACCTTTGAGACCCAGTACTTC.

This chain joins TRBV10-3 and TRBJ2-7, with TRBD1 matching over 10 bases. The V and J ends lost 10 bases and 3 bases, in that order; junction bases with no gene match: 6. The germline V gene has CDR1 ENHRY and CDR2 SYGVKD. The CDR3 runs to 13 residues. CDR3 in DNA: TGTGCCACCACGGGACAGGGGTTCTACGAGCAGTACTTC. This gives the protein CATTGQGFYEQYF.

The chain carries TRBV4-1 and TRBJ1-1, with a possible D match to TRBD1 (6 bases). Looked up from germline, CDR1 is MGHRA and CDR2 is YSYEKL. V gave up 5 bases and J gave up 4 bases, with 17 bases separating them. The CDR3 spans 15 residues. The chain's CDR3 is CASSAPQGLGTEAFF. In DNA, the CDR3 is TGCGCCAGCAGCGCCCCACAGGGCTTAGGCACTGAAGCTTTCTTT.

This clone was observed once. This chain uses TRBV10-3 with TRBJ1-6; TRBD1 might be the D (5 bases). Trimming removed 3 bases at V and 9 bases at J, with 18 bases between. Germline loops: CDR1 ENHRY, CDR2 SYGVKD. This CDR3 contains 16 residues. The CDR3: CAISDPRGTSGSPLHF. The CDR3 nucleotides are TGTGCCATCAGTGACCCACGGGGGACCTCCGGTTCACCCCTCCACTTT.

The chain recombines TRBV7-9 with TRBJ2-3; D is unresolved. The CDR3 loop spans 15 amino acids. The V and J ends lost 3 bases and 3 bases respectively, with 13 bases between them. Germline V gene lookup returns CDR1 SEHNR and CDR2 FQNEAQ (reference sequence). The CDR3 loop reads CASSFLGPPTDTQYF. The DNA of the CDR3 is TGTGCCAGCAGCTTTCTCGGGCCACCTACAGATACGCAGTATTTT.

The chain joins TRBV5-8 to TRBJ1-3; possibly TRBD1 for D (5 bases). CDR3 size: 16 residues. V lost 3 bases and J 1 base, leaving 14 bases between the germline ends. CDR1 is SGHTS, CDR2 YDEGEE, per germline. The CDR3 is CASSSGRVLSGNTIYF. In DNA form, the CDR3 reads TGTGCCAGCAGCTCAGGCAGGGTTCTTTCTGGAAACACCATATATTTT.

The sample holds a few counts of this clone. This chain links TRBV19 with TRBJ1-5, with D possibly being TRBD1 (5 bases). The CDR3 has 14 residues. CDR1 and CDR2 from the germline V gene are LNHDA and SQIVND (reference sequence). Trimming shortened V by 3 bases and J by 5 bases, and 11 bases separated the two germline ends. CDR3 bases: TGTGCCAGTAGTATTCTGTTAGGGGATCAGCCCCAGCATTTT. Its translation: CASSILLGDQPQHF. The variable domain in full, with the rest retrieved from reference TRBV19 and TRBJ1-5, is DGGITQSPKYLFRKEGQNVTLSCEQNLNHDAMYWYRQDPGQGLRLIYYSQIVNDFQKGDIAEGYSVSREKKESFPLTVTSAQKNPTAFYLCASSILLGDQPQHFGDGTRLSIL.

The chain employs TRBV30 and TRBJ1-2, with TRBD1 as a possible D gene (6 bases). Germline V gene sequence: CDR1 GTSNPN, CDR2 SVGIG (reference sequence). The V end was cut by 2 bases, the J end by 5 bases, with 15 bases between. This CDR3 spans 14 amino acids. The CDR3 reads CAWSLGAGGYGYTF. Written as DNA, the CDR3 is TGTGCCTGGAGTTTGGGGGCAGGCGGTTATGGCTACACCTTC.

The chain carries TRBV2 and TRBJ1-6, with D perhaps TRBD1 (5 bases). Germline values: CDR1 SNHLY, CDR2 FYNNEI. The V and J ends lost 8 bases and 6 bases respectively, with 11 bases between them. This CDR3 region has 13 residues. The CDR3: CASAGRLNSPLHF. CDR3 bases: TGTGCCAGCGCGGGGCGGCTTAATTCACCCCTCCACTTT.

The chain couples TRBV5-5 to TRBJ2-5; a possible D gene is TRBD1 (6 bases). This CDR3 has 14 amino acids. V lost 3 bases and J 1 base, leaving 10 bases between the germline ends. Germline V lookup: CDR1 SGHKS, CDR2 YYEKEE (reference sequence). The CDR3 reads CASSSGQLQETQYF. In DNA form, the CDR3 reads TGTGCCAGCAGCTCCGGACAGCTCCAAGAGACCCAGTACTTC.

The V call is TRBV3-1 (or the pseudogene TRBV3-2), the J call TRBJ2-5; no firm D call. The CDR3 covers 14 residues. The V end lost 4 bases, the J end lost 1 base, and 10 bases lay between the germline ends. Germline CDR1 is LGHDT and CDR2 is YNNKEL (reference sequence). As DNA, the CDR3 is TGTGCCAGCAGCCTACCTGAATTCCAAGAGACCCAGTACTTC. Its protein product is CASSLPEFQETQYF.

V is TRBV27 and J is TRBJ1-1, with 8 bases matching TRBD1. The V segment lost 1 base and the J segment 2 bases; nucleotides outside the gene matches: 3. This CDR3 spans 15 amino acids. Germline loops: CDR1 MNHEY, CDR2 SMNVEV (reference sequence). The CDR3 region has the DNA TGTGCCAGCAGTTTATTTACAGGGGGAAACACTGAAGCTTTCTTT. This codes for CASSLFTGGNTEAFF.

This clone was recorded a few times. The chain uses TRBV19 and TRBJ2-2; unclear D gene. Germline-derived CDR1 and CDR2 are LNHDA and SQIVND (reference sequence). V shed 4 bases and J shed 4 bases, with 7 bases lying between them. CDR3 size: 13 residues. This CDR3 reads CASSTGLTGELFF. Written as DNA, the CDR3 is TGTGCCAGTAGTACGGGCCTCACCGGGGAGCTGTTTTTT.

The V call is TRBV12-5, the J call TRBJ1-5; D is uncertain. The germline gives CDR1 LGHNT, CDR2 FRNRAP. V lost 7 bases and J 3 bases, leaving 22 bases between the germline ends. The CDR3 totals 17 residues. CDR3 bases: TGTGCTAGTGTTTACCTGTACGGCGCCCAGATCAATCAGCCCCAGCATTTT. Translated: CASVYLYGAQINQPQHF.

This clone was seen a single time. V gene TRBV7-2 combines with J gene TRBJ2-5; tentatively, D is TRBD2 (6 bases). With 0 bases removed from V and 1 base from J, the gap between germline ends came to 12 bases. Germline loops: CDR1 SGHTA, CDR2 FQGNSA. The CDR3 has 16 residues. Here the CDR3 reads CASSLAKGGVQETQYF. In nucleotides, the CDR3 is TGTGCCAGCAGCTTAGCGAAGGGCGGGGTCCAAGAGACCCAGTACTTC.

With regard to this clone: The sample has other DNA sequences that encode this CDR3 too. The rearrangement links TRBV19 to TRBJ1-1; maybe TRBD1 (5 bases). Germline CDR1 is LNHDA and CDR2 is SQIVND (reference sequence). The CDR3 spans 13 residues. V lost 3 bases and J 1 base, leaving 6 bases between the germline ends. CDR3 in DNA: TGTGCCAGTAGTATTGGACAGAACACTGAAGCTTTCTTT. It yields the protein CASSIGQNTEAFF.

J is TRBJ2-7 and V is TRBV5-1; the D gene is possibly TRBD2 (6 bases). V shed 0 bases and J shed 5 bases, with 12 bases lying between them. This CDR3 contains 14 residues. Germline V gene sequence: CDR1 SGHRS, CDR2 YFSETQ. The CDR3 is CASSLARLVDEQYF. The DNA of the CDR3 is TGCGCCAGCAGCTTGGCCAGACTAGTTGACGAGCAGTACTTC.

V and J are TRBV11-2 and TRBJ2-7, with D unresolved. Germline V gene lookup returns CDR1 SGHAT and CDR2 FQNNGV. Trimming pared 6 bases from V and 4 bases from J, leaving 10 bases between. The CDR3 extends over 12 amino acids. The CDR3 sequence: CASRGLGYEQYF. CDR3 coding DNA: TGTGCCAGCAGGGGATTAGGGTACGAGCAGTACTTC.

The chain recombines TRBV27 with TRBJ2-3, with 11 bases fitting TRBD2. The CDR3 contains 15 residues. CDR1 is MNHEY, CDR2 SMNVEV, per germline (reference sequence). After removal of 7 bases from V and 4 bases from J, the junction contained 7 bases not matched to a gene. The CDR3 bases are TGTGCCAGCAACATAGCGGGGGGGCCTCCAGATACGCAGTATTTT. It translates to CASNIAGGPPDTQYF.

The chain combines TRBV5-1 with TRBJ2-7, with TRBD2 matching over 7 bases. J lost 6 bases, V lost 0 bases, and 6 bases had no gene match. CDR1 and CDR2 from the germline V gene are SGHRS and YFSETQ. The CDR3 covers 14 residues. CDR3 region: CASSLDGTNGEQYF. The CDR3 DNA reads TGCGCCAGCAGCTTGGACGGGACTAATGGCGAGCAGTACTTC.

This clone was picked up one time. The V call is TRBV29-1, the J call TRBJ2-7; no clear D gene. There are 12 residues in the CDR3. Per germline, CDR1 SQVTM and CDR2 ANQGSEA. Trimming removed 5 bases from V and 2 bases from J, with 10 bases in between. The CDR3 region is CSVSVKAYEQYF. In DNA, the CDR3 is TGCAGCGTTTCCGTGAAAGCCTACGAGCAGTACTTC.

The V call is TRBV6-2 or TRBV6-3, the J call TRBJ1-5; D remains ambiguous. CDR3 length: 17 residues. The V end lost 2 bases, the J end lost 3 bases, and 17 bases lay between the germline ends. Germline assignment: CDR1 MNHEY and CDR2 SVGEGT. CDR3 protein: CASSYLPGGWVNQPQHF. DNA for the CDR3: TGTGCCAGCAGTTACCTTCCGGGAGGTTGGGTCAATCAGCCCCAGCATTTT.

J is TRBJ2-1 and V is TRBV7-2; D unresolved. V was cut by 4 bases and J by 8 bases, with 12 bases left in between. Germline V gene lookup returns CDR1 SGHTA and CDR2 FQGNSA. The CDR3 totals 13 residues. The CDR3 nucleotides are TGTGCCAGCAGCTACGCCGATCGGGATGAGCAGTTCTTC. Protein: CASSYADRDEQFF.

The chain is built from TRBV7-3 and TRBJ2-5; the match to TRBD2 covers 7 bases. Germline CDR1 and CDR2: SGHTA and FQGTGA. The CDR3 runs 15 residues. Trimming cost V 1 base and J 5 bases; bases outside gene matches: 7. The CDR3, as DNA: TGTGCCAGCAGCTTAAGCGGGGGAACTGGTGAGACCCAGTACTTC. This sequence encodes CASSLSGGTGETQYF.

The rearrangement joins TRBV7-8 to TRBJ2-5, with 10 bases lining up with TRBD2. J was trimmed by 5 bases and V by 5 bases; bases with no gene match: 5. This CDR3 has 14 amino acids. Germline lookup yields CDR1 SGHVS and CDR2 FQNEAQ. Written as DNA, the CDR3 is TGTGCCAGCAGCCACCTAGCGGGGGTTGAGACCCAGTACTTC. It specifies CASSHLAGVETQYF.

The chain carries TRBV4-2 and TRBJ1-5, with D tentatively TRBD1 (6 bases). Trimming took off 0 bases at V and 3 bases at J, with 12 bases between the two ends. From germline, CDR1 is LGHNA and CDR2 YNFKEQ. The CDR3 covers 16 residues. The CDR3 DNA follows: TGTGCCAGCAGCCAAGAGGCAGGGGAAGCCAATCAGCCCCAGCATTTT. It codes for CASSQEAGEANQPQHF.